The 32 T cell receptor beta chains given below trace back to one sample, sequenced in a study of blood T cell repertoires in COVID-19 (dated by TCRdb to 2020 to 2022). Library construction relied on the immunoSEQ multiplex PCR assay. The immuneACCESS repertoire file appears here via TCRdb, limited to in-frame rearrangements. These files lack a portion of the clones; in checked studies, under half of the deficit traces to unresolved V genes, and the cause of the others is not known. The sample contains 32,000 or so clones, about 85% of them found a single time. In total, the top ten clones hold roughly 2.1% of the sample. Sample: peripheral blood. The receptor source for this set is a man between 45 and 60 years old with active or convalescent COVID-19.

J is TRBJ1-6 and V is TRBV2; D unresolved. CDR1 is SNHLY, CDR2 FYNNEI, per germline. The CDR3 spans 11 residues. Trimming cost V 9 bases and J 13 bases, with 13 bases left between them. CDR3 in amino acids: CASADSRPLHF. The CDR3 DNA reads TGTGCCAGTGCTGACTCTAGGCCCCTCCACTTT.

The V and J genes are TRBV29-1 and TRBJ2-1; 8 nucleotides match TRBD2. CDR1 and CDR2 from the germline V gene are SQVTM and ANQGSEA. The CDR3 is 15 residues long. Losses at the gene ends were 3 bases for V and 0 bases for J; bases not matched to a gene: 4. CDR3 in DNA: TGCAGCGTTGACCGGCTAGCGGGCTCCTACAATGAGCAGTTCTTC. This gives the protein CSVDRLAGSYNEQFF.

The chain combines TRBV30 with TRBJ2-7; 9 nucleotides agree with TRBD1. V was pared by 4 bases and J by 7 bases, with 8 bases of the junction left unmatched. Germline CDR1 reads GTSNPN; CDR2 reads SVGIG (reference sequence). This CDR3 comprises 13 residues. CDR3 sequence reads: CAWIRDRVGEQYF. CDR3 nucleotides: TGTGCCTGGATTCGGGACAGGGTTGGTGAGCAGTACTTC.

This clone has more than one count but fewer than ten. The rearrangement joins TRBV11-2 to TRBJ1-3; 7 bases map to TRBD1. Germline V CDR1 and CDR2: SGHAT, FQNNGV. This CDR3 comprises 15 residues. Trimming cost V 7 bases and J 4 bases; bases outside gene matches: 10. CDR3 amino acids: CASTQTGVAGNTIYF. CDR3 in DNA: TGTGCCAGCACGCAAACAGGGGTTGCCGGAAACACCATATATTTT.

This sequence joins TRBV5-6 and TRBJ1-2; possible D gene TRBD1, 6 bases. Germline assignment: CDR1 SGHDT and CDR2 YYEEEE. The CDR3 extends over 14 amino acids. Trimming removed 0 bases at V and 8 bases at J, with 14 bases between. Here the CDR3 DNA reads TGTGCCAGCAGCTTGGTGGGGGGGCCGGGAGGCTACACCTTC. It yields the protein CASSLVGGPGGYTF.

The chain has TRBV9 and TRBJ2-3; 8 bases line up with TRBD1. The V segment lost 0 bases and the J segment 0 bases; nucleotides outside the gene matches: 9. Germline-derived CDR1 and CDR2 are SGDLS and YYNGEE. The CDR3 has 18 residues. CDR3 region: CASSVAPPGGLSTDTQYF. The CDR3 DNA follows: TGTGCCAGCAGCGTAGCTCCCCCAGGGGGCCTTAGCACAGATACGCAGTATTTT.

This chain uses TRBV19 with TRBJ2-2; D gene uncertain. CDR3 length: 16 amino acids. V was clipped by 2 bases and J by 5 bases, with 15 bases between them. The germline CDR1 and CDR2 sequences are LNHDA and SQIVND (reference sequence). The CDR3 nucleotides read TGTGCCAGTAGTATAAGCTCCGATGACTTGACCGGGGAGCTGTTTTTT. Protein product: CASSISSDDLTGELFF.

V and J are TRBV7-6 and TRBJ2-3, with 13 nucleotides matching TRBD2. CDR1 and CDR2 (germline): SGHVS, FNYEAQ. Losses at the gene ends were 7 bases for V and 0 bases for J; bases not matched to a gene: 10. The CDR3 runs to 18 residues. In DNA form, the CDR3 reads TGTGCCAGCACCCCCGGGACTAGCGGGGTTATTAGCACAGATACGCAGTATTTT. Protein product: CASTPGTSGVISTDTQYF.

DNA for the CDR3: TGTGCCACCAGTGGGGGACTCTCCTCCTCTGGGGCCAACGTCCTGACTTTC. The encoded protein is CATSGGLSSSGANVLTF. The genes are TRBV24-1 and TRBJ2-6, with a possible D match to TRBD2 (6 bases). The V and J ends lost 5 bases and 0 bases respectively, with 13 bases between them. Germline values: CDR1 KGHDR, CDR2 SFDVKD. There are 17 residues in the CDR3.

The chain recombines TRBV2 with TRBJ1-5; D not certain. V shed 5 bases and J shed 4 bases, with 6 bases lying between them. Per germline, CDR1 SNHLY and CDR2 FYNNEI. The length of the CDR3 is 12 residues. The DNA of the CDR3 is TGTGCCAGCAGTAGGGAGAATCAGCCCCAGCATTTT. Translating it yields CASSRENQPQHF.

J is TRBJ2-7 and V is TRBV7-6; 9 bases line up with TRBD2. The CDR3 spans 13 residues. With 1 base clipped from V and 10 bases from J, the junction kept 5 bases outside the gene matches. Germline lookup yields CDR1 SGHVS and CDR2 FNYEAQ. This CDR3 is CASSLGAGGPQYF. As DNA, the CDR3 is TGTGCCAGCAGCTTAGGGGCGGGAGGGCCCCAGTACTTC.

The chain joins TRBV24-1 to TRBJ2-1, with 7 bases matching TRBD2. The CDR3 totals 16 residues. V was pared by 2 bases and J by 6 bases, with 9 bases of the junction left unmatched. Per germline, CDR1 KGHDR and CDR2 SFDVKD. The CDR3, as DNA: TGTGCCACCAGTGATTACCCCACAGCGGGAATCAATGAGCAGTTCTTC. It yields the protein CATSDYPTAGINEQFF.

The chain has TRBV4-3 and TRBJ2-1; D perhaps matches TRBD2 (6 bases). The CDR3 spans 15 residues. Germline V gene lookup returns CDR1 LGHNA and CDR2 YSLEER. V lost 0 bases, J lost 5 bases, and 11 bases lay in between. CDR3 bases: TGCGCCAGCAGCCAAGACTGGCGCGGGAACAATGAGCAGTTCTTC. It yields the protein CASSQDWRGNNEQFF.

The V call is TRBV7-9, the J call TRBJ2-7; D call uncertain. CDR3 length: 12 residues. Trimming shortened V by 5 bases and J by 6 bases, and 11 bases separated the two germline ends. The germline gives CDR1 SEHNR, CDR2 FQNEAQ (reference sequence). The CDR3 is CASSPSGVEQYF. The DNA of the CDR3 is TGTGCCAGCAGCCCCAGTGGAGTCGAGCAGTACTTC. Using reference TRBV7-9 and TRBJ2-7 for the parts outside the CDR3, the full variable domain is DTGVSQNPRHKITKRGQNVTFRCDPISEHNRLYWYRQTLGQGPEFLTYFQNEAQLEKSRLLSDRFSAERPKGSFSTLEIQRTEQGDSAMYLCASSPSGVEQYFGPGTRLTVT.

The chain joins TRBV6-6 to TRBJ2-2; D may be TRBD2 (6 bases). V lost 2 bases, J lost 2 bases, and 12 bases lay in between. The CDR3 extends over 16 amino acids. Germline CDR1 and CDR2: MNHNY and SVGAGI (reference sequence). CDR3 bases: TGTGCCAGCAGTTACCGATCGGGGGTCAACACCGGGGAGCTGTTTTTT. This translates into CASSYRSGVNTGELFF.

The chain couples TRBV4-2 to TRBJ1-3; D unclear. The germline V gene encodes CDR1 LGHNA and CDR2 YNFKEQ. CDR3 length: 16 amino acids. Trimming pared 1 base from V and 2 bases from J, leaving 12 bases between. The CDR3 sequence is CASSQVEWRTGNTIYF. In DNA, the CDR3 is TGTGCCAGCAGCCAAGTGGAGTGGAGAACTGGAAACACCATATATTTT.

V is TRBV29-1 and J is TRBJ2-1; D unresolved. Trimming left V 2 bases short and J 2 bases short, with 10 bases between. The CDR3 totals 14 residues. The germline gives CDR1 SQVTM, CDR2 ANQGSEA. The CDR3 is CSVESVRTYNEQFF. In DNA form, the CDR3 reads TGCAGCGTTGAAAGCGTTAGAACCTACAATGAGCAGTTCTTC.

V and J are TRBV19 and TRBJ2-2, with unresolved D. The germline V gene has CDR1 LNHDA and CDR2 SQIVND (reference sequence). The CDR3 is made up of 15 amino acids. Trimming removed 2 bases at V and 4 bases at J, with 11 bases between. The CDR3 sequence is CASSIQSSGTGELFF. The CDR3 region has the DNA TGTGCCAGTAGTATACAGAGTTCGGGCACCGGGGAGCTGTTTTTT.

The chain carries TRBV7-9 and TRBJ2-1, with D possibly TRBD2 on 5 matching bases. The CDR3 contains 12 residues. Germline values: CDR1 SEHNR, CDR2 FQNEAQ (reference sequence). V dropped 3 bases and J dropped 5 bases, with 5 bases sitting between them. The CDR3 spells CASSLGDNEQFF. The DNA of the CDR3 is TGTGCCAGCAGCTTGGGAGACAATGAGCAGTTCTTC. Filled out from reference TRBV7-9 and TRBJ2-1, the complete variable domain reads DTGVSQNPRHKITKRGQNVTFRCDPISEHNRLYWYRQTLGQGPEFLTYFQNEAQLEKSRLLSDRFSAERPKGSFSTLEIQRTEQGDSAMYLCASSLGDNEQFFGPGTRLTVL.

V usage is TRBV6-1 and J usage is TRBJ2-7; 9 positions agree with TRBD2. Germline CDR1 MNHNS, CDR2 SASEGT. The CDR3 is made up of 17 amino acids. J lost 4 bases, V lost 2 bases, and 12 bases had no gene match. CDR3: CASSESEMGLANYEQYF. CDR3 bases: TGTGCCAGCAGTGAATCAGAAATGGGACTAGCTAATTACGAGCAGTACTTC.

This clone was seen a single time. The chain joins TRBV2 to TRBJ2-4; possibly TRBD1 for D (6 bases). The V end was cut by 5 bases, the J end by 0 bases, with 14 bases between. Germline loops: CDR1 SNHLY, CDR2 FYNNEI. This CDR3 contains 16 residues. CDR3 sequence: CASSRPGDLAKNIQYF. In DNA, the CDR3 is TGTGCCAGCAGTCGGCCAGGGGATCTAGCCAAAAACATTCAGTACTTC.

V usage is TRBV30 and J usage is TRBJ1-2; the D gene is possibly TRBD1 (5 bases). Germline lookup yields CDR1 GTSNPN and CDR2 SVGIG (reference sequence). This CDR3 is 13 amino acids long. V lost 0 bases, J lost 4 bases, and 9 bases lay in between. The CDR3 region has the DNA TGTGCCTGGAGTGTAGCAGGGCGCTATGGCTACACCTTC. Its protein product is CAWSVAGRYGYTF.

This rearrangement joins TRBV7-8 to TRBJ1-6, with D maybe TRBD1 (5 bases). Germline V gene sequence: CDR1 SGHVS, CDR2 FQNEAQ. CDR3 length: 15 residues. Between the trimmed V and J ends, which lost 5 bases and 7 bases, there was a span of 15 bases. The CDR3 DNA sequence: TGTGCCAGCAGCCCACGAGGGACTGGGAATTCACCCCTCCACTTT. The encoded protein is CASSPRGTGNSPLHF.

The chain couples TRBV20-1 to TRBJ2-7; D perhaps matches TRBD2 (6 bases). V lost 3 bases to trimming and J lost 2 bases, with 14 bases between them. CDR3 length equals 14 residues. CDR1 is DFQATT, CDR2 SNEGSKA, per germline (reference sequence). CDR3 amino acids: CSASKGAGTYEQYF. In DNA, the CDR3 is TGCAGTGCTAGTAAAGGGGCGGGGACCTACGAGCAGTACTTC.

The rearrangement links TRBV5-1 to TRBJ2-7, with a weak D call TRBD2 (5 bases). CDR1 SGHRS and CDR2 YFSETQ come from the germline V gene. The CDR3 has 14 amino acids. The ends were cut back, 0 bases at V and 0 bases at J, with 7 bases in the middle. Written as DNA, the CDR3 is TGCGCCAGCAGCTTGGAAGGGAGCTCCTACGAGCAGTACTTC. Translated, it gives CASSLEGSSYEQYF.

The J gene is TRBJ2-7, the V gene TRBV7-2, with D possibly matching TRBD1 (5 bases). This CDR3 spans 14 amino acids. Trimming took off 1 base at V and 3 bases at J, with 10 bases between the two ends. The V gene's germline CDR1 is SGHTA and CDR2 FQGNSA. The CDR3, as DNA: TGTGCCAGCAGCTTAGGCGGACAAGGCTACGAGCAGTACTTC. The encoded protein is CASSLGGQGYEQYF.

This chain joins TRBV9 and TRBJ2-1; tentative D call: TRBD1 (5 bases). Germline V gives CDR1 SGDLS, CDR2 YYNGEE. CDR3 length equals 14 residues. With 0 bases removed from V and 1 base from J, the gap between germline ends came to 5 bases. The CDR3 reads CASSVAGSYNEQFF. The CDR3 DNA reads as TGTGCCAGCAGCGTAGCAGGGTCCTACAATGAGCAGTTCTTC.

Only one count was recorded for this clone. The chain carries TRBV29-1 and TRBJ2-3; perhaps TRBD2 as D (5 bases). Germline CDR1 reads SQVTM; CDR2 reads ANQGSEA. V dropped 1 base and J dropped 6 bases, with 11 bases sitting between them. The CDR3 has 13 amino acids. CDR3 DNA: TGCAGCGTTGAAGGCGGGTTCGGCGATACGCAGTATTTT. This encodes CSVEGGFGDTQYF.

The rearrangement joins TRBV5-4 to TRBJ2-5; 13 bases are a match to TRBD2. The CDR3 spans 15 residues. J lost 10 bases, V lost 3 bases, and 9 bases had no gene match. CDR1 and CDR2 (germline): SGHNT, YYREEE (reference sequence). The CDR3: CASSWGLAGPGGQYF. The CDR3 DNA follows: TGTGCCAGCAGCTGGGGACTAGCGGGGCCCGGGGGCCAGTACTTC.

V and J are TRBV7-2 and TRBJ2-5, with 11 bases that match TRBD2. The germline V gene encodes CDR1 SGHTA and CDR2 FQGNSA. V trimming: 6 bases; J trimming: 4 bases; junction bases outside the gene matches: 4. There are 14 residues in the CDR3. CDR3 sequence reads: CASRYSGRGETQYF. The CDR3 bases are TGTGCCAGCAGATATAGCGGGAGGGGAGAGACCCAGTACTTC.

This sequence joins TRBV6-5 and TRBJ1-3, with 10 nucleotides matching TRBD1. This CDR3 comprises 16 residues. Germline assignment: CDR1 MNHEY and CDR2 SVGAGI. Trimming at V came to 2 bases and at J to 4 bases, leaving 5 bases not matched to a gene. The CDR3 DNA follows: TGTGCCAGCAGTTACACTCCGGACAGGGGGGGAAACACCATATATTTT. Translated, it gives CASSYTPDRGGNTIYF.

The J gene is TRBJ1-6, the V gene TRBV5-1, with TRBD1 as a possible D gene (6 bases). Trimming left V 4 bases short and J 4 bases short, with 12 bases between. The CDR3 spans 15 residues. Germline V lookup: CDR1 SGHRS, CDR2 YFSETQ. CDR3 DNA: TGCGCCAGCAGCCCACAGGGTCTGTATAATTCACCCCTCCACTTT. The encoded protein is CASSPQGLYNSPLHF.